Listed below are T cell receptor beta chains from one sample, sequenced in a study of spatial heterogeneity in lung cancer. A single record per CDR3 protein comes from TCRdb applying MiXCR to the 5' RACE reads. The table includes tens of thousands of distinct CDR3 sequences, approximately 3.1% detected once. Specimen: normal lung tissue next to the tumor, collected at surgery. These receptors all come from a male donor with early-stage non-small cell lung cancer. Both conserved end residues are part of each CDR3. Fields, in order: J gene, V gene, clone size, D gene, CDR3 protein, CDR3 DNA. The D gene is left open where the match is weak. Each size is how often the clone was seen (once, few, many) or a class if it is expanded.

>TRBJ2-2|TRBV11-1|many|-
CASSARWARELFF
TGTGCCAGCAGCGCCCGGTGGGCAAGGGAGCTGTTTTTT
>TRBJ2-1|TRBV7-8|many|-
CASRGGPSSYNEQFF
TGTGCCAGCCGTGGGGGTCCGAGCTCCTACAATGAGCAGTTCTTC
>TRBJ1-5|TRBV5-5|many|-
CASSLGFRGDEPQHF
TGTGCCAGCAGCTTGGGGTTTAGGGGGGACGAGCCCCAGCATTTT
>TRBJ1-5|TRBV28|many|-
CASSLEGYQPQHF
TGTGCCAGCAGTTTAGAGGGGTACCAGCCCCAGCATTTT
>TRBJ2-2|TRBV7-9|large|-
CASSLVATTGELFF
TGTGCCAGCAGCTTAGTAGCTACCACCGGGGAGCTGTTTTTT
>TRBJ2-1|TRBV29-1|many|TRBD1
CSADRGDEQFF
TGCAGCGCTGACAGGGGGGATGAGCAGTTCTTC
>TRBJ1-2|TRBV5-1|many|-
CASSTLPWGPDGYTF
TGCGCCAGCAGCACCCTCCCCTGGGGACCCGATGGCTACACCTTC
>TRBJ2-2|TRBV7-9|many|-
CASSRVGLPGELFF
TGTGCCAGCAGCAGGGTTGGCCTCCCCGGGGAGCTGTTTTTT
>TRBJ1-2|TRBV5-1|many|TRBD1
CASSLPKGASNYGYTF
TGCGCCAGCAGCCTGCCTAAGGGGGCGAGTAACTATGGCTACACCTTC
>TRBJ2-5|TRBV2|many|-
CASSELETQYF
TGTGCCAGCAGTGAACTGGAGACCCAGTACTTC
>TRBJ2-1|TRBV28|many|-
CASRGGWEDEQFF
TGTGCCAGCAGAGGGGGGTGGGAGGATGAGCAGTTCTTC
>TRBJ2-6|TRBV7-8|many|-
CASSLGSTRSGANVLTF
TGTGCCAGCAGCTTAGGCTCTACCCGCTCTGGGGCCAACGTCCTGACTTTC
>TRBJ1-2|TRBV9|many|-
CASSKWGEGIPDLNGYTF
TGTGCCAGCAGTAAATGGGGGGAGGGGATCCCTGACCTGAATGGCTACACCTTC